The 21 T cell receptor beta chains below were found in one sample sequenced in a study of cytomegalovirus exposure and HLA in healthy donors. Primers included in the PCR were 60 Vbeta and 13 Jbeta primers. The protocol was immunoSEQ multiplex PCR, while the TCRdb copy is restricted to in-frame clones and leaves out a portion. The sample lists around 200,000 clones, about four fifths occurring once. Sequencing used PBMCs. The receptors originated from a woman in her fifties or sixties in good health and CMV-seropositive.

V gene TRBV18 combines with J gene TRBJ2-5; D remains unclear. The J call is uncertain, as TRBJ2-7 better fits the DNA end. Germline V gene lookup returns CDR1 KGHSH and CDR2 LQKENI. This CDR3 is built from 12 residues. CDR3 in amino acids: CASSPSSYEQYF. CDR3 DNA: TGTGCCAGCTCTCCAAGCTCCTACGAGCAGTACTTC.

The chain couples TRBV7-9 to TRBJ2-1, with a tentative D call TRBD1 (6 bases). This CDR3 has 15 amino acids. The V and J ends lost 1 base and 10 bases respectively, with 17 bases between them. The germline V gene has CDR1 SEHNR and CDR2 FQNEAQ (reference sequence). CDR3 amino acids: CASSLDLTGLEEQFF. CDR3 DNA: TGTGCCAGCAGCTTAGATTTAACAGGGCTAGAGGAGCAGTTCTTC. Complete variable domain (other parts from reference TRBV7-9 and TRBJ2-1): DTGVSQNPRHKITKRGQNVTFRCDPISEHNRLYWYRQTLGQGPEFLTYFQNEAQLEKSRLLSDRFSAERPKGSFSTLEIQRTEQGDSAMYLCASSLDLTGLEEQFFGPGTRLTVL.

This chain uses TRBV27 with TRBJ2-7, with 8 bases identical to TRBD1. Unmatched junction bases numbered 7, after V lost 6 bases and J lost 6 bases. Germline CDR1 reads MNHEY; CDR2 reads SMNVEV (reference sequence). The CDR3 extends over 13 amino acids. As DNA, the CDR3 is TGTGCCAGCAGACAAGGACAGGGTGGCGAGCAGTACTTC. This encodes CASRQGQGGEQYF.

In DNA, the CDR3 is TGCGCCAGCAGCCAAGATGGGGGGTTATACAATGAGCAGTTCTTC. Its protein is CASSQDGGLYNEQFF. V and J are TRBV4-1 and TRBJ2-1, with D possibly matching TRBD2 (6 bases). This CDR3 spans 15 amino acids. V lost 0 bases, J lost 4 bases, and 10 bases lay in between. Germline CDR1 MGHRA, CDR2 YSYEKL.

V usage is TRBV19 and J usage is TRBJ2-3; 10 bases line up with TRBD2. Trimming removed 1 base from V and 1 base from J; junction bases left unmatched: 2. The CDR3 spans 16 residues. Germline V gives CDR1 LNHDA, CDR2 SQIVND (reference sequence). The CDR3 sequence is CASSIALAGGTDTQYF. The DNA of the CDR3 is TGTGCCAGTAGTATAGCCCTAGCGGGGGGCACAGATACGCAGTATTTT. The variable domain in full, completed from reference TRBV19 and TRBJ2-3, reads DGGITQSPKYLFRKEGQNVTLSCEQNLNHDAMYWYRQDPGQGLRLIYYSQIVNDFQKGDIAEGYSVSREKKESFPLTVTSAQKNPTAFYLCASSIALAGGTDTQYFGPGTRLTVL.

The chain couples TRBV19 to TRBJ1-6; D is unclear. The CDR3 extends over 16 amino acids. Germline V gene sequence: CDR1 LNHDA, CDR2 SQIVND (reference sequence). V dropped 3 bases and J dropped 5 bases, with 14 bases sitting between them. CDR3 DNA sequence: TGTGCCAGTAGTATTGAGGCGGGGTTGCATAATTCACCCCTCCACTTT. Translated, it gives CASSIEAGLHNSPLHF.

The CDR3 here is CASSLTGVGSYNSPLHF. Here the CDR3 DNA reads TGTGCCAGCAGCTTGACAGGGGTCGGTTCCTATAATTCACCCCTCCACTTT. The V and J genes are TRBV5-4 and TRBJ1-6; 7 positions agree with TRBD1. Germline V gene sequence: CDR1 SGHNT, CDR2 YYREEE (reference sequence). J lost 1 base, V lost 1 base, and 5 bases had no gene match. This CDR3 contains 17 residues.

This sequence joins TRBV9 and TRBJ1-1; 7 positions match TRBD1. CDR3 size: 17 residues. V trimming: 0 bases; J trimming: 4 bases; junction bases outside the gene matches: 12. Per the germline V gene, CDR1 is SGDLS and CDR2 is YYNGEE. The CDR3 DNA reads as TGTGCCAGCAGCGTAGCAGGGGGAGGAGAGGTGAGCACTGAAGCTTTCTTT. Protein product: CASSVAGGGEVSTEAFF. The full variable domain, completed using reference TRBV9 and TRBJ1-1, is DSGVTQTPKHLITATGQRVTLRCSPRSGDLSVYWYQQSLDQGLQFLIQYYNGEERAKGNILERFSAQQFPDLHSELNLSSLELGDSALYFCASSVAGGGEVSTEAFFGQGTRLTVV.

The V and J genes are TRBV7-2 and TRBJ2-7, with TRBD1 as a possible D gene (6 bases). The germline V gene encodes CDR1 SGHTA and CDR2 FQGNSA. The CDR3 has 13 residues. Trimming took 4 bases from V and 6 from J, leaving 13 bases between them. This CDR3 reads CASSSQDSLEQYF. The CDR3 DNA reads as TGTGCCAGCAGCTCCCAGGACAGCCTCGAGCAGTACTTC.

The chain joins TRBV5-1 to TRBJ1-2; D is possibly TRBD1 (5 bases). Germline-derived CDR1 and CDR2 are SGHRS and YFSETQ. The CDR3 spans 12 residues. Trimming removed 7 bases from V and 8 bases from J, with 15 bases in between. CDR3 sequence (DNA): TGCGCCAGCTCTAGGTCAGGGCGAGGCTACACCTTC. The encoded protein is CASSRSGRGYTF.

The chain uses TRBV5-6 and TRBJ2-6, with 8 positions matching TRBD1. CDR1 and CDR2 from the germline V gene are SGHDT and YYEEEE. This CDR3 has 19 amino acids. With V trimmed by 4 bases and J by 0 bases, 12 bases remained unmatched. CDR3 bases: TGTGCCAGCAGCGGAATGACAGGGGCCGCACACTCTGGGGCCAACGTCCTGACTTTC. This codes for CASSGMTGAAHSGANVLTF.

The chain has TRBV11-2 and TRBJ2-5; 10 bases match TRBD2. This CDR3 has 15 amino acids. The J segment lost 1 base and the V segment lost 5 bases, leaving 4 bases of the junction unmatched. Germline CDR1 and CDR2: SGHAT and FQNNGV. CDR3 nucleotide sequence: TGTGCCAGCAGCAGGAGGACTAGCGGCCAAGAGACCCAGTACTTC. Its translation: CASSRRTSGQETQYF.

J is TRBJ1-1 and V is TRBV5-1; TRBD1 aligns across 7 bases. Germline values: CDR1 SGHRS, CDR2 YFSETQ. The CDR3 loop spans 15 amino acids. With V trimmed by 2 bases and J by 1 base, 5 bases remained unmatched. The CDR3 spells CASSFTGAPNTEAFF. The CDR3 nucleotides read TGCGCCAGCAGCTTTACAGGGGCTCCGAACACTGAAGCTTTCTTT. Variable domain in full (rest from reference TRBV5-1 and TRBJ1-1): KAGVTQTPRYLIKTRGQQVTLSCSPISGHRSVSWYQQTPGQGLQFLFEYFSETQRNKGNFPGRFSGRQFSNSRSEMNVSTLELGDSALYLCASSFTGAPNTEAFFGQGTRLTVV.

The chain is built from TRBV19 and TRBJ2-5; D is unclear. The length of the CDR3 is 12 residues. Germline V gene lookup returns CDR1 LNHDA and CDR2 SQIVND (reference sequence). V lost 7 bases to trimming and J lost 5 bases, with 11 bases between them. The CDR3 DNA follows: TGTGCCAGTACCACGACTGGGGAGACCCAGTACTTC. Translation: CASTTTGETQYF.

V is TRBV30 and J is TRBJ1-4; possible D gene TRBD1, 5 bases. V dropped 3 bases and J dropped 7 bases, with 15 bases sitting between them. The CDR3 sequence is 14 residues long. Per the germline V gene, CDR1 is GTSNPN and CDR2 is SVGIG (reference sequence). In nucleotides, the CDR3 is TGTGCCTGGAGAAAAACGACCGGGGGTGAAAAACTGTTTTTT. Encoded protein: CAWRKTTGGEKLFF.

The V and J genes are TRBV6-1 and TRBJ2-3; the D gene is possibly TRBD2 (5 bases). This CDR3 spans 16 amino acids. Trimming removed 0 bases at V and 6 bases at J, with 16 bases between. From germline, CDR1 is MNHNS and CDR2 SASEGT. CDR3 bases: TGTGCCAGCAGTGAAGCTGGACTCTCGGCTGGGGATACGCAGTATTTT. Its translation is CASSEAGLSAGDTQYF.

The chain is built from TRBV28 and TRBJ1-1; 8 positions match TRBD1. This CDR3 has 14 amino acids. Germline trimming cut 1 base from V and 4 bases from J; bases unmatched to any gene: 2. In germline, CDR1 is MDHEN, CDR2 SYDVKM. CDR3 in DNA: TGTGCCAGCAGTTTATCACAGGGGGGCACTGAAGCTTTCTTT. It yields the protein CASSLSQGGTEAFF.

In this sample, this clone turned up many times. The rearrangement links TRBV6-1 to TRBJ1-1; 9 bases fit TRBD1. V lost 3 bases, J lost 8 bases, and 4 bases stayed unmatched. The CDR3 runs to 13 residues. Germline V gene lookup returns CDR1 MNHNS and CDR2 SASEGT. Here the CDR3 DNA reads TGTGCCAGCAGTGACGAGGGGACAGGGGAAGCTTTCTTT. Its translation: CASSDEGTGEAFF.

A note on this clone: Other DNA sequences from this sample encode an identical CDR3 as well. This chain links TRBV7-9 with TRBJ2-5; a weak D match, TRBD2 (6 bases). Trimming cost V 0 bases and J 5 bases, with 10 bases left between them. The CDR3 totals 14 residues. Looked up from germline, CDR1 is SEHNR and CDR2 is FQNEAQ (reference sequence). The CDR3 spells CASSLAGGRETQYF. DNA for the CDR3: TGTGCCAGCAGCTTAGCGGGGGGTCGCGAGACCCAGTACTTC.

This sequence joins TRBV7-2 and TRBJ1-1, with TRBD1 identical over 9 bases. Trimming cost V 3 bases and J 3 bases; bases outside gene matches: 8. Germline lookup yields CDR1 SGHTA and CDR2 FQGNSA. The CDR3 contains 16 residues. CDR3 loop: CASSFRGQGGYTEAFF. In DNA, the CDR3 is TGTGCCAGCAGCTTCAGGGGACAGGGAGGGTACACTGAAGCTTTCTTT.

A few counts support this clone. CDR3 loop: CASSRGTGGGNQPQHF. Written as DNA, the CDR3 is TGCGCCAGCAGCCGCGGGACAGGGGGTGGCAATCAGCCCCAGCATTTT. The chain links TRBV5-1 to TRBJ1-5; 11 bases align to TRBD1. The CDR3 is 16 amino acids. Losses at the gene ends were 4 bases for V and 2 bases for J; bases not matched to a gene: 5. CDR1 is SGHRS and CDR2 is YFSETQ in the germline V gene.